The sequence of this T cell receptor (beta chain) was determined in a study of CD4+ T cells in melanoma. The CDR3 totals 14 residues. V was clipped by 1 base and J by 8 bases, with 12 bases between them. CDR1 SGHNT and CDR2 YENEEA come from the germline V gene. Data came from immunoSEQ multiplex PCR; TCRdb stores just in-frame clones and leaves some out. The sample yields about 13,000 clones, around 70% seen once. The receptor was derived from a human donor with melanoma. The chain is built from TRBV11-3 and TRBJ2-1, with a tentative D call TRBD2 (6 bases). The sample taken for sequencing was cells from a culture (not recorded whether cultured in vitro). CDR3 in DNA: TGTGCCAGCAGCTTAGGGTGGGGGGATTATGAGCAGTTCTTC. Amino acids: CASSLGWGDYEQFF. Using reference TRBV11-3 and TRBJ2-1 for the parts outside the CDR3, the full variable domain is EAGVVQSPRYKIIEKKQPVAFWCNPISGHNTLYWYLQNLGQGPELLIRYENEEAVDDSQLPKDRFSAERLKGVDSTLKIQPAELGDSAVYLCASSLGWGDYEQFFGPGTRLTVL.